This T cell receptor beta chain was profiled in a study of blood T cell repertoires in COVID-19. The CDR3 totals 15 residues. J lost 4 bases, V lost 4 bases, and 6 bases had no gene match. Germline V gives CDR1 MDHEN, CDR2 SYDVKM. Repertoires were generated with immunoSEQ multiplex PCR, while TCRdb's copy carries only in-frame clones and drops some. The sample lists roughly 110,000 clones, approximately 80% occurring once. The receptor was isolated from a man aged 80 or over with COVID-19, enrolled during active disease. The specimen sequenced was peripheral blood. The V call is TRBV28, the J call TRBJ1-2; 10 nucleotides agree with TRBD1. The CDR3 reads CASSSTGTGVYGYTF. The CDR3 DNA sequence: TGTGCCAGCAGTTCCACCGGGACAGGGGTCTATGGCTACACCTTC.